This TCR beta chain was captured by sequencing in a study of PD-1 blockade in classical Hodgkin lymphoma. Study overall: Once every 2 weeks, patients received intravenous nivolumab at 3 mg/kg. Overall study results and limits: Those starting nivolumab under 1 year post-ASCT were excluded. What caused the repertoire differences, perhaps disease activity or prior therapy, remains undefined.

Some clones are missing from TCRdb's copy, which holds only in-frame ones; the method was immunoSEQ multiplex PCR. The sample has about 93,000 clones; around four fifths are singletons. Germline loops: CDR1 SGHVS, CDR2 FQNEAQ. CDR3 length: 15 amino acids. Trimming stripped 3 bases from V and 0 bases from J, with 9 bases between. Time point: cycle 4 day 1 (C4D1), after less than 7 weeks of nivolumab. With no exception, relapse followed autologous stem cell transplantation in all patients, and brentuximab vedotin exposure varied. Concerning this clone: The target antigen is unknown.

Material: peripheral blood mononuclear cells (PBMCs), obtained before the fourth cycle of nivolumab. The chain has TRBV7-8 and TRBJ1-5; no definite D call. This TCR derives from a human donor with classical Hodgkin lymphoma. The CDR3 is CASSFSVDSNQPQHF. DNA for the CDR3: TGTGCCAGCAGCTTCAGCGTCGATAGCAATCAGCCCCAGCATTTT.